Sequencing of this T cell receptor beta chain was carried out in a study of regulatory T cells in long-lasting Graves disease. Researchers made TCR beta libraries by using iRepertoire HTBI primers and running Arm-PCR on CDR3 regions. TCRdb redid the calling of the multiplex PCR reads with MiXCR, one entry per CDR3 protein. The sample gives 700,000 or so distinct CDR3 sequences, about 32% of which show up once; roughly 41% is in the top ten. This clonotype was seen more than once but under ten times. The sample's time point: persistent/refractory GD, antithyroid drugs over 5 years with positive TRAb. There was RNA extracted from PBMCs, and the TCR library was made from it. Diagnoses of Graves' disease were made by American Thyroid Association guidelines. In germline, CDR1 is SNHLY, CDR2 FYNNEI. The CDR3 has 12 residues. V was cut by 10 bases and J by 0 bases, with 7 bases left in between.

The TCR sequence derives from a female donor with Graves disease. The source material was peripheral blood mononuclear cells (PBMCs), sampled when the disease was refractory, from a patient treated with antithyroid drugs. The V call is TRBV2, the J call TRBJ1-5; D gene ambiguous. In DNA form, the CDR3 reads TGTGCCACCACAGATAGCAATCAGCCCCAGCATTTT. Translated, it gives CATTDSNQPQHF. Together with reference TRBV2 and TRBJ1-5, the CDR3 gives the full variable domain: EPEVTQTPSHQVTQMGQEVILRCVPISNHLYFYWYRQILGQKVEFLVSFYNNEISEKSEIFDDQFSVERPDGSNFTLKIRSTKLEDSAMYFCATTDSNQPQHFGDGTRLSIL.